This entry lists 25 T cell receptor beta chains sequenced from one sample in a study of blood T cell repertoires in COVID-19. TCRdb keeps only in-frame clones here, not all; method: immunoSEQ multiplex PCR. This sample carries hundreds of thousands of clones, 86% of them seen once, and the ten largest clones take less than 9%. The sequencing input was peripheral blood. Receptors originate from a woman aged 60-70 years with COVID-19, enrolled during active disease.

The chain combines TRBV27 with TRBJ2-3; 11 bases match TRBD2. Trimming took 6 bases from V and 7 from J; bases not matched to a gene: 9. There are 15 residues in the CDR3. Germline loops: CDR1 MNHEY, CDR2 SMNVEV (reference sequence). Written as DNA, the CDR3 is TGTGCCAGCAGCTATAGCGGGGGGGCCTCATATACGCAGTATTTT. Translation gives CASSYSGGASYTQYF.

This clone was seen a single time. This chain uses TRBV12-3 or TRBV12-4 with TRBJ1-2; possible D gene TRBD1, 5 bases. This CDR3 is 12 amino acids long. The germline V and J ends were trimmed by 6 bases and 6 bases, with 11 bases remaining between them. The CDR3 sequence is CASSPWGDGYTF. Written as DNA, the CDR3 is TGTGCCAGCAGCCCGTGGGGGGATGGCTACACCTTC.

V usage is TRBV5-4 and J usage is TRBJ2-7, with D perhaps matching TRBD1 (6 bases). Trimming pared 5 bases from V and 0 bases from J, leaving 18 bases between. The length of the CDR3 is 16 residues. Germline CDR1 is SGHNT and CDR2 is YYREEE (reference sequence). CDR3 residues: CASSSTGSRSSYEQYF. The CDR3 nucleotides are TGTGCCAGCAGTTCGACAGGATCAAGGAGCTCCTACGAGCAGTACTTC.

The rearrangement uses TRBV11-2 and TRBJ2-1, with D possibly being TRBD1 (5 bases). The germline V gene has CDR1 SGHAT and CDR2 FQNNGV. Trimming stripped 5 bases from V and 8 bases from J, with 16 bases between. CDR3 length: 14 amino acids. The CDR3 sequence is CASSKRGWKHEQFF. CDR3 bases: TGTGCCAGCAGCAAAAGGGGTTGGAAACATGAGCAGTTCTTC.

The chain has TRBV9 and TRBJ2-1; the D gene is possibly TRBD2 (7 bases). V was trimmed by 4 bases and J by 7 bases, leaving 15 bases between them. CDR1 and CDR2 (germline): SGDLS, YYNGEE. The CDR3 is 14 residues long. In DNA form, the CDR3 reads TGTGCCAGCAGCCCCTGGGGGGGGGCTAATGAGCAGTTCTTC. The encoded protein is CASSPWGGANEQFF.

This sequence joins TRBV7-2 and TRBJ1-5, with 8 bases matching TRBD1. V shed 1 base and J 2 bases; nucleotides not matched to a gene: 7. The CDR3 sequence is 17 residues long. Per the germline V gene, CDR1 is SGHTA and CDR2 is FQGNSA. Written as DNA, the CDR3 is TGTGCCAGCAGCTTAGAGGGGACAGGAAGGGGCAATCAGCCCCAGCATTTT. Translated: CASSLEGTGRGNQPQHF. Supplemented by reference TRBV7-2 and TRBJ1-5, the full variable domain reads GAGVSQSPSNKVTEKGKDVELRCDPISGHTALYWYRQSLGQGLEFLIYFQGNSAPDKSGLPSDRFSAERTGGSVSTLTIQRTQQEDSAVYLCASSLEGTGRGNQPQHFGDGTRLSIL.

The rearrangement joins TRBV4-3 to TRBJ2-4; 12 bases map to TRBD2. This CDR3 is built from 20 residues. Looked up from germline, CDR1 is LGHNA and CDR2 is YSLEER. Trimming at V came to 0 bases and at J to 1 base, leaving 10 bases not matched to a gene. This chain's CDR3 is CASSQERPSGGAAAKNIQYF. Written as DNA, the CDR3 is TGCGCCAGCAGCCAAGAAAGGCCTAGCGGGGGGGCCGCGGCCAAAAACATTCAGTACTTC.

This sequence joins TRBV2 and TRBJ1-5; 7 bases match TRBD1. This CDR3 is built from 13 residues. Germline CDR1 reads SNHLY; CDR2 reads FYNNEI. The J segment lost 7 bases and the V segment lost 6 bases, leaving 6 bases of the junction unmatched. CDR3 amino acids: CASRSQGEQPQHF. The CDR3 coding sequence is TGTGCCAGCAGGAGCCAGGGGGAACAGCCCCAGCATTTT.

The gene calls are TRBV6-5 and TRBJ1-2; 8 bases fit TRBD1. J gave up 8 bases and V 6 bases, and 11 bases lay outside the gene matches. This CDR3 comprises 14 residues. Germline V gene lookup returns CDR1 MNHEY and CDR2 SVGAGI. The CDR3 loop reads CASSTSRTGFGYTF. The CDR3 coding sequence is TGTGCCAGCAGCACCTCCCGGACAGGGTTCGGCTACACCTTC.

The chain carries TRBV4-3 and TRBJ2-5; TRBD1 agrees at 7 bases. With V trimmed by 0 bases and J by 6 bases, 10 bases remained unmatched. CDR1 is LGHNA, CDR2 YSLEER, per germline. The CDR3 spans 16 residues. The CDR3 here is CASSQEATGRLKTQYF. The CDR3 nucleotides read TGCGCCAGCAGCCAAGAGGCGACAGGGAGACTGAAGACCCAGTACTTC.

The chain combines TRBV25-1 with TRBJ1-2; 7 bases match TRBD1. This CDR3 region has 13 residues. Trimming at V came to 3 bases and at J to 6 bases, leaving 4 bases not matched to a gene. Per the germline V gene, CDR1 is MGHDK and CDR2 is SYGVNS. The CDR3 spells CASSEQGGHGYTF. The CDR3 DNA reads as TGTGCCAGCAGTGAGCAGGGGGGCCATGGCTACACCTTC.

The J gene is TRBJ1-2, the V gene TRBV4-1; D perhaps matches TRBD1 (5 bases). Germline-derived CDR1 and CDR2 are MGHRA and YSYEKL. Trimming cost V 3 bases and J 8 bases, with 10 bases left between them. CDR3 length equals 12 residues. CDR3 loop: CASSQSGGGYTF. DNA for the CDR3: TGCGCCAGCAGCCAGTCCGGGGGGGGCTACACCTTC.

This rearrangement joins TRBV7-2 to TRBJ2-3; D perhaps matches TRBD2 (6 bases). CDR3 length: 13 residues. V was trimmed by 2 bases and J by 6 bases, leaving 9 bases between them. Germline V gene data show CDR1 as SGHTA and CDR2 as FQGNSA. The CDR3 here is CASSLYRGDTQYF. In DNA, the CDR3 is TGTGCCAGCAGCTTATACCGGGGGGATACGCAGTATTTT.

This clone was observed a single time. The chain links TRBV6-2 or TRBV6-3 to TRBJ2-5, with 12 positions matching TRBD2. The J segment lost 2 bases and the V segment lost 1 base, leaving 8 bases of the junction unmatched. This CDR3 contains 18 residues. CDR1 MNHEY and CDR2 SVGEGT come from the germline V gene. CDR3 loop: CASSYLGLAGGIQETQYF. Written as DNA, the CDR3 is TGTGCCAGCAGTTACTTAGGTCTAGCGGGGGGGATACAAGAGACCCAGTACTTC.

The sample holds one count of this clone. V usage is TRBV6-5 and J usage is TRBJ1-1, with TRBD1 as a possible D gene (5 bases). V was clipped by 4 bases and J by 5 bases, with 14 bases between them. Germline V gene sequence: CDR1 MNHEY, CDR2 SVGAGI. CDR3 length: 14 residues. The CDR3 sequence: CASSSSPGMTEAFF. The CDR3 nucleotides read TGTGCCAGCAGTTCCTCCCCAGGGATGACTGAAGCTTTCTTT.

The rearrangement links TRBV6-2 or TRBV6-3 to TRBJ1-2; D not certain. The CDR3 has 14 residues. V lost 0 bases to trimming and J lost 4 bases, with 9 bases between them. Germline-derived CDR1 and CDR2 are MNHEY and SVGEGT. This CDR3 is CASSYSRDTYGYTF. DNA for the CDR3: TGTGCCAGCAGTTACTCCCGGGATACCTATGGCTACACCTTC.

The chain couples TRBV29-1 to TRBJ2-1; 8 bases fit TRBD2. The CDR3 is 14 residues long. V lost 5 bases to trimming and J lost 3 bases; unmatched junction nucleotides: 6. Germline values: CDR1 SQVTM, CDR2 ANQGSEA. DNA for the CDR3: TGCAGCGTTCTAACCGGGACTAGCTACAATGAGCAGTTCTTC. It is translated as CSVLTGTSYNEQFF.

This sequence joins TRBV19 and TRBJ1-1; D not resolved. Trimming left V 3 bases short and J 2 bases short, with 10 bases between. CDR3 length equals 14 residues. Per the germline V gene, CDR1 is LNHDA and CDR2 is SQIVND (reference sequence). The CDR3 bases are TGTGCCAGTAGTATTTGGGCCAGCAACACTGAAGCTTTCTTT. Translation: CASSIWASNTEAFF.

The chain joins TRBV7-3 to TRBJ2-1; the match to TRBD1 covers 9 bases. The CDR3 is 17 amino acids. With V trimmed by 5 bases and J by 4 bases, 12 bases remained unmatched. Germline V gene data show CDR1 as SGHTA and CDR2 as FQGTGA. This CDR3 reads CASSLNPGQGIYNEQFF. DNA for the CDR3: TGTGCCAGCAGCCTTAACCCGGGACAGGGTATTTACAATGAGCAGTTCTTC.

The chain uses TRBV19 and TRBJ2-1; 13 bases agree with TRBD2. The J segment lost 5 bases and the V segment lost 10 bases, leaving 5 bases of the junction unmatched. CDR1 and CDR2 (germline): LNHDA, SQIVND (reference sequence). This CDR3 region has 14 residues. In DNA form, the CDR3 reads TGTGCCACCGCACTAGCGGGGGGGAACAATGAGCAGTTCTTC. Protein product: CATALAGGNNEQFF.

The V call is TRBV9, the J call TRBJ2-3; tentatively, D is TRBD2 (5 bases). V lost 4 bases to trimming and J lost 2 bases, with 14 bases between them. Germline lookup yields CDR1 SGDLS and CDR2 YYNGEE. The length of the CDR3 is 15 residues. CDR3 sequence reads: CASSPLGEYTDTQYF. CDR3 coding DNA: TGTGCCAGCAGCCCCCTCGGGGAGTACACAGATACGCAGTATTTT.

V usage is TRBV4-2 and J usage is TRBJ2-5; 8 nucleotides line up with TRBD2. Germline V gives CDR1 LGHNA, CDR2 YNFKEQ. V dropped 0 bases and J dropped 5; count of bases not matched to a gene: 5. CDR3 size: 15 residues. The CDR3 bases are TGTGCCAGCAGCCAAGATTACGGGGGGGCGGAGACCCAGTACTTC. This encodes CASSQDYGGAETQYF.

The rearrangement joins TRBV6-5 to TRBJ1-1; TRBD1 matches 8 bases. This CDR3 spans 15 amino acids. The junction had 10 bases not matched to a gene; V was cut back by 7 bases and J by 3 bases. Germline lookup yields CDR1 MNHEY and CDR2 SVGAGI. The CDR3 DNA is TGTGCCAGCATACCTCTGGACAGGGCTGACACTGAAGCTTTCTTT. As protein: CASIPLDRADTEAFF.

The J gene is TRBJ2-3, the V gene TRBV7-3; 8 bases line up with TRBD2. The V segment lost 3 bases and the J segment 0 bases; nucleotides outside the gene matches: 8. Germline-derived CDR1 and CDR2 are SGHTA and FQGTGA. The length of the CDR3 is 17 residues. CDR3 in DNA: TGTGCCAGCAGCTTGGCGGGGGGCCCCTCTAGCACAGATACGCAGTATTTT. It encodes CASSLAGGPSSTDTQYF. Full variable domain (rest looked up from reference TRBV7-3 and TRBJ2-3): GAGVSQTPSNKVTEKGKYVELRCDPISGHTALYWYRQSLGQGPEFLIYFQGTGAADDSGLPNDRFFAVRPEGSVSTLKIQRTERGDSAVYLCASSLAGGPSSTDTQYFGPGTRLTVL.

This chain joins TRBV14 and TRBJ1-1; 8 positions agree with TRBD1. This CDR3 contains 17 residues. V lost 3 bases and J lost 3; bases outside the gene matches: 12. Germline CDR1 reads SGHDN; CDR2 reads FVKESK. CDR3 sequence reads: CASSHWPGGMWDTEAFF. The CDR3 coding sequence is TGTGCCAGCAGCCACTGGCCAGGGGGCATGTGGGACACTGAAGCTTTCTTT.